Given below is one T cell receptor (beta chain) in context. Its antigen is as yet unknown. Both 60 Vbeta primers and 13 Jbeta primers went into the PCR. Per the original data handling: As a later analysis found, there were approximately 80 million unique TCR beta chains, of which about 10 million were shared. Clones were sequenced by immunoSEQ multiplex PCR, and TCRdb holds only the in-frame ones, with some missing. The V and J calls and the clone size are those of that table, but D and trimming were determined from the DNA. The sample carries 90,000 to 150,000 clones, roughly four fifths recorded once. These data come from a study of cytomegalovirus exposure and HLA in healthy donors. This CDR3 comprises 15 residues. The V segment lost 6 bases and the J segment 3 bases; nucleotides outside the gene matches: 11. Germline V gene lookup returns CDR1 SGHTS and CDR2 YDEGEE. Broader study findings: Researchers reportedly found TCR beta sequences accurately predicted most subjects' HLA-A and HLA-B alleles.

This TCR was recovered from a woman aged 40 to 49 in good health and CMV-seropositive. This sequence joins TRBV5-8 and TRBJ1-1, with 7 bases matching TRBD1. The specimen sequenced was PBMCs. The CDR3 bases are TGTGCCAGCACCCACTGGGGCAGGGGGTACACTGAAGCTTTCTTT. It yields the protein CASTHWGRGYTEAFF.